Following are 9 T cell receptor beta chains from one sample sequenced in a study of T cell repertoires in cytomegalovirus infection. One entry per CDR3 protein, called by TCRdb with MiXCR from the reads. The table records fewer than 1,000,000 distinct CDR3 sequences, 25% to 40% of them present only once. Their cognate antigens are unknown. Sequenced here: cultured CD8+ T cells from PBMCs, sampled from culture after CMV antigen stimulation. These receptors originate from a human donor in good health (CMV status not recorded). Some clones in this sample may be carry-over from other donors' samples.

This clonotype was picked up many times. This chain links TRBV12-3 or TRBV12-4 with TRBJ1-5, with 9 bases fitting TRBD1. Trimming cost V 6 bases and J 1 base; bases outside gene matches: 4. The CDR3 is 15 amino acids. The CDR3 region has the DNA TGTGCCAGCAGCACCGGGACAGGGAGCAATCAGCCCCAGCATTTT. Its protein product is CASSTGTGSNQPQHF.

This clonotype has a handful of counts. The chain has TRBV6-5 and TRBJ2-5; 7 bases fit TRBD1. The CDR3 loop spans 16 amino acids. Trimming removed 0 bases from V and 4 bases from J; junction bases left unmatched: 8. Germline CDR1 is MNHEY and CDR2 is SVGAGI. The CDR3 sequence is CASSYSDRVVPETQYF. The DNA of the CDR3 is TGTGCCAGCAGTTACTCTGACAGGGTGGTCCCAGAGACCCAGTACTTC.

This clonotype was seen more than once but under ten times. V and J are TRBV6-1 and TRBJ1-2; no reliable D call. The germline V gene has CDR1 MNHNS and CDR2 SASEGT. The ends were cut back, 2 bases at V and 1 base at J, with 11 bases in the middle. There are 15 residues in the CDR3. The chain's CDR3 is CASSEQKEINYGYTF. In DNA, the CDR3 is TGTGCCAGCAGTGAACAAAAGGAAATTAACTATGGCTACACCTTC.

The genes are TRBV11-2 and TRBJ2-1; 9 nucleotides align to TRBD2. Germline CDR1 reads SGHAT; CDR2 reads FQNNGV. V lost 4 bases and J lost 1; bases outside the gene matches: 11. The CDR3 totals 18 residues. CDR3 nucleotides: TGTGCCAGCAGCTCAGGGGGTAGCGGGGGCCTTTCCTACAATGAGCAGTTCTTC. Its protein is CASSSGGSGGLSYNEQFF.

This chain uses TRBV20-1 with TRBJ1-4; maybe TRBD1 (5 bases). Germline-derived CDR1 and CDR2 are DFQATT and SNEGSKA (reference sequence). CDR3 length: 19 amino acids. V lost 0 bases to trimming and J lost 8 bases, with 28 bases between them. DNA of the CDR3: TGCAGTGCTAGAGAACCGCCAGGGCCACTTACACCAAGACGGGAAAAACTGTTTTTT. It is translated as CSAREPPGPLTPRREKLFF.

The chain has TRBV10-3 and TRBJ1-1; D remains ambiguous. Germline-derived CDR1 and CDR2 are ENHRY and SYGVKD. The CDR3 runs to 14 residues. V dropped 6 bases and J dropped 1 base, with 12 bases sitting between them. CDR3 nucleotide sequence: TGTGCCATCAGCGAAGACAACCCGAACACTGAAGCTTTCTTT. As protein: CAISEDNPNTEAFF.

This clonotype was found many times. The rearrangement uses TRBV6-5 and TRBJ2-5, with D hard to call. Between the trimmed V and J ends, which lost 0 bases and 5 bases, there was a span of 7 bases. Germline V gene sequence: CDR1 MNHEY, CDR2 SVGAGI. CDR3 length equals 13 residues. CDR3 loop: CASSYSKSETQYF. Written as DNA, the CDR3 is TGTGCCAGCAGTTACTCCAAGAGCGAGACCCAGTACTTC.

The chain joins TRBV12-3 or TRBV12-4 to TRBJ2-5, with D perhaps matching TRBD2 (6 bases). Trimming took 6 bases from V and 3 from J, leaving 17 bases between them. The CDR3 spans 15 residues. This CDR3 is CASRSGSFLEETQYF. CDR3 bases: TGTGCCAGCAGATCCGGGAGCTTCTTGGAAGAGACCCAGTACTTC.

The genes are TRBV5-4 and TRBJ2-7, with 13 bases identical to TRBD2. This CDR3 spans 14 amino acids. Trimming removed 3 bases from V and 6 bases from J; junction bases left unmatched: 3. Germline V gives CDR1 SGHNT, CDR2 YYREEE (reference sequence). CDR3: CASSWGLAGPEQYF. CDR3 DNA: TGTGCCAGCAGCTGGGGACTAGCGGGGCCCGAGCAGTACTTC.